One and the same sample provided the 21 T cell receptor beta chains below, sequenced in a study of blood T cell repertoires in COVID-19. Only in-frame clones appear in the TCRdb table, and some are missing; sequencing was by immunoSEQ multiplex PCR. The sample lists roughly 92,000 clones, about 90% occurring once. Specimen: peripheral blood. The source of these receptors is a human donor with acute or convalescent COVID-19. The donor label of this sample is uncertain.

This chain joins TRBV10-2 and TRBJ1-6; the D is unclear. This CDR3 is built from 14 residues. Germline V gene lookup returns CDR1 WSHSY and CDR2 SAAADI. V lost 3 bases, J lost 8 bases, and 11 bases lay in between. CDR3 loop: CASSDPGFDSPLHF. DNA for the CDR3: TGCGCCAGCAGTGATCCGGGTTTCGATTCACCCCTCCACTTT.

The chain couples TRBV3-1 (or the pseudogene TRBV3-2) to TRBJ2-3, with 7 nucleotides matching TRBD2. Trimming took 3 bases from V and 1 from J; bases not matched to a gene: 1. The germline V gene encodes CDR1 LGHDT and CDR2 YNNKEL (reference sequence). This CDR3 is built from 14 residues. CDR3 amino acids: CASSQLAGTDTQYF. For the CDR3, the DNA is TGTGCCAGCAGCCAGCTAGCGGGCACAGATACGCAGTATTTT.

This clone was detected only once. The rearrangement joins TRBV7-2 to TRBJ2-1; 7 bases are shared with TRBD1. Losses at the gene ends were 2 bases for V and 10 bases for J; bases not matched to a gene: 5. The CDR3 consists of 13 residues. Germline CDR1 and CDR2: SGHTA and FQGNSA. The CDR3 loop is CASSLTPGQEQFF. Written as DNA, the CDR3 is TGTGCCAGCAGCTTAACGCCGGGACAGGAGCAGTTCTTC.

This clone has a handful of counts. The gene calls are TRBV19 and TRBJ1-5, with TRBD1 as a possible D gene (6 bases). The V gene lost 3 bases and the J gene lost 6 bases, with 12 bases spanning the gap. This CDR3 is built from 14 residues. Germline loops: CDR1 LNHDA, CDR2 SQIVND (reference sequence). CDR3 in DNA: TGTGCCAGTAGTATGAGCGGGGGCTCTCAGCCCCAGCATTTT. Translated, it gives CASSMSGGSQPQHF.

This rearrangement joins TRBV19 to TRBJ1-1, with 9 positions matching TRBD1. V shed 2 bases and J 4 bases; nucleotides not matched to a gene: 5. The CDR3 consists of 15 residues. Germline V gene data show CDR1 as LNHDA and CDR2 as SQIVND (reference sequence). CDR3 sequence (DNA): TGTGCCAGTAGTATATACGGGACAGGGATCACTGAAGCTTTCTTT. It translates to CASSIYGTGITEAFF.

This clone appeared a few times. This sequence joins TRBV10-2 and TRBJ1-1; 9 bases align to TRBD1. In germline, CDR1 is WSHSY, CDR2 SAAADI. This CDR3 region has 13 residues. Trimming removed 8 bases from V and 8 bases from J; junction bases left unmatched: 9. The CDR3 sequence: CASRQGVGTEAFF. The CDR3 DNA sequence: TGCGCCAGCCGACAGGGGGTCGGAACCGAAGCTTTCTTT.

This chain uses TRBV7-2 with TRBJ1-5; the match to TRBD1 covers 9 bases. Trimming removed 5 bases from V and 3 bases from J; junction bases left unmatched: 8. CDR1 is SGHTA, CDR2 FQGNSA, per germline. The CDR3 runs 16 residues. As DNA, the CDR3 is TGTGCCAGCAGCCAAGGAGGACAGGGGCCCAATCAGCCCCAGCATTTT. It translates to CASSQGGQGPNQPQHF.

This CDR3 reads CASSLAESSGNTIYF. CDR3 nucleotides: TGCGCCAGCAGCTTGGCCGAGAGCTCTGGAAACACCATATATTTT. The chain links TRBV5-1 to TRBJ1-3; D unresolved. Trimming took off 0 bases at V and 0 bases at J, with 7 bases between the two ends. Germline loops: CDR1 SGHRS, CDR2 YFSETQ. The CDR3 covers 15 residues.

The chain joins TRBV6-5 to TRBJ1-6, with TRBD1 matching over 7 bases. V dropped 0 bases and J dropped 10; count of bases not matched to a gene: 9. This CDR3 has 16 residues. Germline values: CDR1 MNHEY, CDR2 SVGAGI. The CDR3 coding sequence is TGTGCCAGCAGTTACTCGGGACAGAGGTTCAACTCACCCCTCCACTTT. This translates into CASSYSGQRFNSPLHF.

V is TRBV7-3 and J is TRBJ2-5, with D perhaps matching TRBD1 (5 bases). CDR1 SGHTA and CDR2 FQGTGA come from the germline V gene. This CDR3 contains 14 residues. The V end lost 1 base, the J end lost 5 bases, and 11 bases lay between the germline ends. The CDR3 here is CASSLKGLGETQYF. For the CDR3, the DNA is TGTGCCAGCAGCTTAAAGGGGCTGGGGGAGACCCAGTACTTC. The variable domain in full, completed from reference TRBV7-3 and TRBJ2-5, reads GAGVSQTPSNKVTEKGKYVELRCDPISGHTALYWYRQSLGQGPEFLIYFQGTGAADDSGLPNDRFFAVRPEGSVSTLKIQRTERGDSAVYLCASSLKGLGETQYFGPGTRLLVL.

The V call is TRBV3-1 (or the pseudogene TRBV3-2), the J call TRBJ2-3; D unclear. Germline-derived CDR1 and CDR2 are LGHDT and YNNKEL (reference sequence). Trimming took off 4 bases at V and 0 bases at J, with 11 bases between the two ends. The CDR3 is 15 residues long. The CDR3 bases are TGTGCCAGCAGCCCGTCGACGACTAGCACAGATACGCAGTATTTT. This encodes CASSPSTTSTDTQYF.

The CDR3 DNA reads as TGTGCCAGCAGCTTAAATACAGGGAATCAGCCCCAGCATTTT. This sequence encodes CASSLNTGNQPQHF. V usage is TRBV7-2 and J usage is TRBJ1-5; a possible D gene is TRBD1 (6 bases). The CDR3 has 14 amino acids. Germline V gene sequence: CDR1 SGHTA, CDR2 FQGNSA. Trimming took 2 bases from V and 4 from J, leaving 9 bases between them.

V gene TRBV5-1 combines with J gene TRBJ1-1; 10 positions agree with TRBD1. Germline-derived CDR1 and CDR2 are SGHRS and YFSETQ. The V gene end was trimmed by 4 bases and the J gene end by 0 bases; junction bases not matched to a gene: 3. The CDR3 is 15 amino acids. The CDR3 sequence is CASSAGQGLNTEAFF. Here the CDR3 DNA reads TGCGCCAGCAGCGCGGGACAGGGGCTGAACACTGAAGCTTTCTTT.

The chain uses TRBV6-5 and TRBJ1-2; TRBD1 is a possible D gene (5 bases). The CDR3 contains 14 residues. The V gene's germline CDR1 is MNHEY and CDR2 SVGAGI. Trimming removed 8 bases from V and 9 bases from J, with 22 bases in between. CDR3 nucleotide sequence: TGTGCCAGCTCCTGGGGGGACGGCGGGGATCGCTACACCTTC. This encodes CASSWGDGGDRYTF.

This clone was counted a single time. V usage is TRBV6-6 and J usage is TRBJ2-3, with D unclear. Deletions cut 6 bases from V and 1 base from J, with 14 bases between. The length of the CDR3 is 15 residues. From germline, CDR1 is MNHNY and CDR2 SVGAGI (reference sequence). The CDR3 DNA reads as TGTGCCAGCAGATTGGCCTTCCGTGGCACAGATACGCAGTATTTT. Translated, it gives CASRLAFRGTDTQYF.

CDR3 nucleotide sequence: TGTGCCAGCACTGTCCGGGGGGGCCCGTCGGATACGCAGTATTTT. It encodes CASTVRGGPSDTQYF. J is TRBJ2-3 and V is TRBV18; TRBD2 agrees at 8 bases. This CDR3 has 15 amino acids. Trimming cost V 8 bases and J 6 bases; bases outside gene matches: 13. Germline values: CDR1 KGHSH, CDR2 LQKENI.

The chain's CDR3 is CAWNPRNEAFF. In DNA, the CDR3 is TGTGCCTGGAACCCGAGGAATGAAGCTTTCTTT. V and J are TRBV30 and TRBJ1-1; no clear D. CDR3 length: 11 amino acids. Trimming cost V 4 bases and J 7 bases, with 10 bases left between them. Germline CDR1 GTSNPN, CDR2 SVGIG (reference sequence). Variable domain in full (rest from reference TRBV30 and TRBJ1-1): SQTIHQWPATLVQPVGSPLSLECTVEGTSNPNLYWYRQAAGRGLQLLFYSVGIGQISSEVPQNLSASRPQDRQFILSSKKLLLSDSGFYLCAWNPRNEAFFGQGTRLTVV.

V is TRBV19 and J is TRBJ1-1; maybe TRBD1 (5 bases). Germline V gene lookup returns CDR1 LNHDA and CDR2 SQIVND (reference sequence). This CDR3 comprises 18 residues. Trimming removed 3 bases from V and 4 bases from J, with 24 bases in between. CDR3 sequence reads: CASSMAIRVGGMGTEAFF. CDR3 bases: TGTGCCAGTAGTATGGCTATCAGGGTCGGGGGGATGGGCACTGAAGCTTTCTTT.

This chain connects TRBV2 to TRBJ2-1, with D possibly being TRBD2 (5 bases). Trimming took off 1 base at V and 5 bases at J, with 6 bases between the two ends. Per germline, CDR1 SNHLY and CDR2 FYNNEI. This CDR3 is 13 amino acids long. The CDR3 protein is CASSEVEDNEQFF. The CDR3 DNA sequence: TGTGCCAGCAGTGAAGTGGAGGACAATGAGCAGTTCTTC.

The chain is built from TRBV9 and TRBJ2-1, with D possibly TRBD1 on 6 matching bases. Germline V gene sequence: CDR1 SGDLS, CDR2 YYNGEE. V gave up 0 bases and J gave up 4 bases, with 14 bases separating them. This CDR3 contains 16 residues. Here the CDR3 reads CASSVVGTLRYNEQFF. The CDR3 region has the DNA TGTGCCAGCAGCGTAGTAGGGACACTTCGTTACAATGAGCAGTTCTTC.

The rearrangement joins TRBV18 to TRBJ1-4; 8 positions agree with TRBD1. The CDR3 loop spans 17 amino acids. Germline V lookup: CDR1 KGHSH, CDR2 LQKENI. V was clipped by 6 bases and J by 8 bases; unmatched bases: 17. This chain's CDR3 is CASSPGTGPNGGEKLFF. The CDR3 DNA reads as TGTGCCAGCTCTCCCGGGACAGGCCCTAACGGAGGGGAAAAACTGTTTTTT.